A single sample is the source of the 17 T cell receptor beta chains below, sequenced in a study of beta chain features in type 1 diabetes listed by TCRdb under 2018. The method was the immunoSEQ multiplex PCR assay. The entire amount of isolated RNA was reverse transcribed using the High Capacity cDNA Reverse Transcription Kit, so the sequenced TCRB transcripts were expressed ones. TCRdb carries this immuneACCESS record with in-frame sequences only. Its versions omit some clonotypes, under half of them owing to an unresolved V gene in the studies checked, with the rest unexplained. For this sample the table gives about 40,000 clones, of which more than 40% were detected only once. Of the sample, around 0.7% falls within the top ten clones. The specimen was central memory CD4+ T cells from blood. All receptors come from a woman aged 18-29 years in good health.

CDR3 nucleotides: TGTGCCAGCAGCCTCAACAGGGGTCCCTACGAGCAGTACTTC. Its translation: CASSLNRGPYEQYF. V and J are TRBV14 and TRBJ2-7; TRBD1 matches 7 bases. The CDR3 length is 14 residues. Germline values: CDR1 SGHDN, CDR2 FVKESK. V lost 4 bases to trimming and J lost 2 bases; unmatched junction nucleotides: 5.

This clone was detected only a few times. The V and J genes are TRBV7-2 and TRBJ2-1, with TRBD2 as a possible D gene (6 bases). V lost 6 bases and J lost 4, with 19 bases in between. The CDR3 totals 16 residues. Germline loops: CDR1 SGHTA, CDR2 FQGNSA. CDR3 region: CASSLGSSDLYNEQFF. The CDR3 coding sequence is TGTGCCAGCAGTCTGGGGTCTAGCGATCTATACAATGAGCAGTTCTTC.

The chain's CDR3 is CASSTLDRVNTGELFF. The CDR3 DNA reads TGTGCCAGTAGTACACTAGACAGGGTAAACACCGGGGAGCTGTTTTTT. The genes are TRBV19 and TRBJ2-2; 7 positions match TRBD1. Germline lookup yields CDR1 LNHDA and CDR2 SQIVND (reference sequence). This CDR3 has 16 amino acids. Germline trimming cut 4 bases from V and 2 bases from J; bases unmatched to any gene: 7.

The chain combines TRBV18 with TRBJ1-2, with a weak D call TRBD1 (6 bases). The germline V and J ends were trimmed by 3 bases and 2 bases, with 16 bases remaining between them. This CDR3 contains 16 residues. The germline CDR1 and CDR2 sequences are KGHSH and LQKENI. CDR3 DNA: TGTGCCAGCTCACCGAACCTCGACAGGACCAACTATGGCTACACCTTC. It codes for CASSPNLDRTNYGYTF.

The chain recombines TRBV11-1 with TRBJ2-2, with TRBD2 matching 13 bases. Losses at the gene ends were 7 bases for V and 4 bases for J; bases not matched to a gene: 3. CDR3 length equals 15 residues. The germline CDR1 and CDR2 sequences are SGHAT and FQDESV (reference sequence). This CDR3 is CASMRTSGGTGELFF. The CDR3 DNA reads as TGTGCCAGCATGCGGACTAGCGGGGGCACCGGGGAGCTGTTTTTT.

This chain connects TRBV7-8 to TRBJ2-1; 7 positions agree with TRBD2. The CDR3 is made up of 15 amino acids. J gave up 0 bases and V 5 bases, and 4 bases lay outside the gene matches. Germline assignment: CDR1 SGHVS and CDR2 FQNEAQ. The CDR3 nucleotides are TGTGCCAGCAGCACGCGGGGGAGCTCCTACAATGAGCAGTTCTTC. Its protein product is CASSTRGSSYNEQFF.

The gene calls are TRBV11-2 and TRBJ2-5; tentatively, D is TRBD2 (5 bases). The J call is uncertain, as TRBJ2-7 better fits the DNA end. The germline V gene encodes CDR1 SGHAT and CDR2 FQNNGV. The CDR3 has 14 amino acids. CDR3 coding DNA: TGTGCCAGCAGCTTAGCGGGGTTACCCCACGAGCAGTACTTC. It is translated as CASSLAGLPHEQYF.

The rearrangement links TRBV7-2 to TRBJ2-5; TRBD2 matches at 9 bases. The V segment lost 5 bases and the J segment 7 bases; nucleotides outside the gene matches: 14. This CDR3 has 16 residues. Germline CDR1 reads SGHTA; CDR2 reads FQGNSA. Here the CDR3 DNA reads TGTGCCAGCAGCCTCCGGAGCGGGAGGCCCGCGGGGACCCAGTACTTC. This codes for CASSLRSGRPAGTQYF.

There are a few counts of this clone. The chain employs TRBV11-2 and TRBJ2-5, with D maybe TRBD2 (5 bases). Per germline, CDR1 SGHAT and CDR2 FQNNGV. Trimming removed 1 base at V and 4 bases at J, with 10 bases between. The length of the CDR3 is 14 residues. The CDR3 coding sequence is TGTGCCAGCAGCTTAGCCCGTGCGGGAGAGACCCAGTACTTC. It yields the protein CASSLARAGETQYF.

This clone came up a few times. The V gene is TRBV5-1, the J gene TRBJ2-5, with a tentative D call TRBD2 (7 bases). Per the germline V gene, CDR1 is SGHRS and CDR2 is YFSETQ. Trimming shortened V by 2 bases and J by 2 bases, and 19 bases separated the two germline ends. The CDR3 runs to 17 residues. The CDR3 reads CASSLPRTGRGQETQYF. DNA of the CDR3: TGCGCCAGCAGCTTACCCCGAACAGGGAGGGGACAAGAGACCCAGTACTTC.

This clone was counted between two and nine times. The chain combines TRBV19 with TRBJ1-1; D not certain. This CDR3 is built from 13 residues. V dropped 8 bases and J dropped 0 bases, with 10 bases sitting between them. Germline values: CDR1 LNHDA, CDR2 SQIVND (reference sequence). The CDR3 sequence: CASCADLNTEAFF. The CDR3 nucleotides are TGTGCCAGTTGTGCGGACTTGAACACTGAAGCTTTCTTT.

This clone was recorded a few times. The gene calls are TRBV6-5 and TRBJ2-7; weak D call: TRBD2 (6 bases). Germline V gene lookup returns CDR1 MNHEY and CDR2 SVGAGI. V lost 5 bases and J 6 bases, leaving 17 bases between the germline ends. This CDR3 is 14 amino acids long. The CDR3 nucleotides read TGTGCCAGCAGTGAAACGGGGGTCCTCGGCGAGCAGTACTTC. Residues: CASSETGVLGEQYF.

This chain joins TRBV4-2 and TRBJ2-3; a possible D gene is TRBD2 (7 bases). V lost 6 bases to trimming and J lost 2 bases, with 15 bases between them. The CDR3 contains 15 residues. In germline, CDR1 is LGHNA, CDR2 YNFKEQ. The CDR3 nucleotides are TGTGCCAGCAGTTACGGCGGGGGCTCCACAGATACGCAGTATTTT. This codes for CASSYGGGSTDTQYF.

This chain links TRBV19 with TRBJ1-1; D uncertain. Trimming pared 8 bases from V and 5 bases from J, leaving 15 bases between. The CDR3 is 13 residues long. Looked up from germline, CDR1 is LNHDA and CDR2 is SQIVND (reference sequence). The CDR3 nucleotides are TGTGCCAGTGCCTCGAGGGTGGGAACTGAAGCTTTCTTT. Translated: CASASRVGTEAFF.

The rearrangement links TRBV5-6 to TRBJ2-7; tentatively, D is TRBD2 (6 bases). V was pared by 2 bases and J by 0 bases, with 18 bases between. Per germline, CDR1 SGHDT and CDR2 YYEEEE. The CDR3 runs 17 residues. The CDR3 here is CASSFIGGGGLSYEQYF. In DNA form, the CDR3 reads TGTGCCAGCAGCTTTATCGGTGGTGGAGGGCTCTCCTACGAGCAGTACTTC.

This clone was recorded a few times. V gene TRBV2 combines with J gene TRBJ2-7; D may be TRBD2 (5 bases). In germline, CDR1 is SNHLY, CDR2 FYNNEI. The CDR3 length is 16 residues. Deletions cut 0 bases from V and 6 bases from J, with 18 bases between. The CDR3 DNA is TGTGCCAGCAGTGAAGCGGAATCGAGGATGGGGAGCGAGCAGTACTTC. Residues: CASSEAESRMGSEQYF.

CDR3 in amino acids: CASSIGNGGAPSDGELFF. CDR3 in DNA: TGTGCCAGTAGTATAGGTAACGGGGGGGCACCCAGCGACGGGGAGCTGTTTTTT. This chain connects TRBV19 to TRBJ2-2; 8 bases line up with TRBD2. The CDR3 covers 18 residues. V trimming: 1 base; J trimming: 7 bases; junction bases outside the gene matches: 14. CDR1 and CDR2 from the germline V gene are LNHDA and SQIVND (reference sequence).